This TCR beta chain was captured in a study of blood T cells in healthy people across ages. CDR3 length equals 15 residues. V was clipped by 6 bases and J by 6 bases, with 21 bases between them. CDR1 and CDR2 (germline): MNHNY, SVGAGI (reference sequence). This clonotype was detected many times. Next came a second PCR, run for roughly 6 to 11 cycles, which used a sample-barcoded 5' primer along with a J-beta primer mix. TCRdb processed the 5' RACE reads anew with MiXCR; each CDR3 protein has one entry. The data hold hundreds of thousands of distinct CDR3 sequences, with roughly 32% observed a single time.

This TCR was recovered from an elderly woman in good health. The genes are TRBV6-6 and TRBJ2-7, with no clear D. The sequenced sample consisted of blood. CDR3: CASSPRFGAPSEQYF. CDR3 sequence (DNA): TGTGCCAGCAGCCCCAGGTTTGGTGCCCCCTCCGAGCAGTACTTC.